This TCR beta chain derives from a study of T cells in Graves' hyperthyroidism and ophthalmopathy (dated by TCRdb to the late 2010s). Background on the whole study: Peripheral blood was collected at initial diagnosis, before any treatment. Once sampling was done, hyperthyroidism patients were given methimazole at a starting dose of 30 mg daily, whereas ophthalmopathy patients were given high-dose intravenous methylprednisolone. Prospective prediction of ophthalmopathy was tested in an independent validation cohort of fewer than 20 hyperthyroidism patients and 15 to 17 patients who later progressed to ophthalmopathy. According to the paper, TCR Vbeta CDR3 sequencing was carried out on roughly 130 peripheral blood samples, which came from approximately 43 ophthalmopathy, some 73 hyperthyroidism and roughly 17 progressor patients. The roughly 94 discovery patients were randomly divided into training and test sets at a 7:3 ratio. A discovery cohort of around 100 patients, about 40 with Graves' ophthalmopathy and 55 to 60 with stable Graves' hyperthyroidism, was used to find distinguishing TCR V-J signatures. In addition, the study compared T-cell repertoires in thyroid tissue and in blood from several Graves' hyperthyroidism patients. The research as a whole found: Sample size was not statistically predetermined, and investigators were not blinded to group allocation. Ophthalmopathy was separated from stable hyperthyroidism by a 13 V-J signature model, with 87.88% sensitivity and approximately 81% specificity obtained in cross-validation and 80%/75% obtained in testing. Most expanded thyroid clonotypes (frequency above 0.001) were also found in blood, which suggests that blood repertoires may mirror thyroid immune responses. In validation, progression to ophthalmopathy was predicted by the model with 70.59% sensitivity and nearly 75% specificity, a median of approximately 7.1 months before onset.

The cysteine opens and the phenylalanine closes a CDR3 of 15 amino acids. Only the CDR3 DNA is retained, 45 bases long and in frame from the first base. The germline V and J ends show losses of 2 bases and 5 bases respectively, and no gene match explains 6 bases of the junction. The germline V gene yields MDHEN for CDR1 and SYDVKM for CDR2. This clonotype occurred a few times. Its recognized antigen is unknown. Base quality data are lacking; no much larger clone is found one base away. Moderately to severely active disease, a Clinical Activity Score of at least 3, a NOSPECS grade of at least 4, and a duration under 3 months were present in ophthalmopathy patients. Exclusion was applied to patients with uncontrolled infections, other autoimmune diseases, pregnancy or lactation. Diagnoses were established on the basis of clinical symptoms, serum thyroxine and TRAb, thyroid ultrasound, and orbital computed tomography. PBMCs were isolated from 10 ml of fresh peripheral blood by Ficoll-Paque density gradient centrifugation. Total RNA was extracted using Trizol reagent, and RNA quality was assessed on an Agilent 2100 Bioanalyzer.

TCR beta CDR3 regions were amplified from RNA transcripts. For the first round of RT-PCR on the TCR CDR3, the HTBI primer set was used together with the Qiagen OneStep RT-PCR kit. A second multiplex PCR round built the libraries, followed by size selection and purification. Sequencing of the libraries was done on an Illumina HiSeq2000 using paired-end 100 bp reads. The published analysis was carried out like this. SOAPnuke was used to process the raw data, removing reads that contained adapters or uncalled bases, had a mean Phred below 15, or lacked an exact match to the constant primer or identifier. COPE v1.2.5 was used to merge the high-quality paired reads, and each unique nucleotide sequence was defined as a clonotype. MiTCR v1.1 was used to align the clonotypes against IMGT TRBV, TRBD and TRBJ reference segments. The analysis was restricted to V-J combinations with a frequency above 0.0001, which together covered over 99% of the repertoires. The TCS score was defined as the ratio of F50 (clonal expansion) to E x V (chaos), calculated using BLOSUM62-based TCRdist between CDR3 peptides within each V-J. Welch's t-statistics and random forest reduced several hundred V-J features to 10 to 15, which were used in a naive Bayes classifier (R e1071). TCRdb reanalyzed the raw reads on its own, using fastp at Q25 for trimming and MiXCR for clone calling, and kept in-frame beta chains. Rows are combined by CDR3 protein, so each entry shows the most common genes and DNA. TCRdb's processing, not the study's, gives the V and J calls here. The sample data list 600,000 or so distinct CDR3 sequences, and roughly 15% of these were observed just once. Approximately 12% of the sample comes from the top ten.

The material sequenced was blood. The V and J genes are TRBV28 and TRBJ1-5; 7 nucleotides in the junction match TRBD1. This receptor was obtained from a woman aged 45 to 65 with Graves' ophthalmopathy. The CDR3 loop reads CASSLVSRGDQPQHF. The DNA reads as follows: TGTGCCAGCAGTTTAGTCTCCAGGGGGGATCAGCCCCAGCATTTT.